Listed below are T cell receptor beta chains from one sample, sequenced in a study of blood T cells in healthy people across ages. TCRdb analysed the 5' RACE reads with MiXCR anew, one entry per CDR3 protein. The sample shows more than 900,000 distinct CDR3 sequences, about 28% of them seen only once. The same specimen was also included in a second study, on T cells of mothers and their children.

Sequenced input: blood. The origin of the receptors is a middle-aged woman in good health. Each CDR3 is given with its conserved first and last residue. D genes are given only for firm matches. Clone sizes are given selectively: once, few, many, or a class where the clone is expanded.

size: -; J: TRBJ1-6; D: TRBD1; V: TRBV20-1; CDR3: CSARGDRASPLHF; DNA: TGCAGTGCTAGAGGGGACAGGGCTTCACCCCTCCACTTT
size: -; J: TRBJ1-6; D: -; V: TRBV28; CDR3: CASSLGAWGRNSPLHF; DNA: TGTGCCAGCAGTTTAGGGGCCTGGGGACGGAATTCACCCCTCCACTTT
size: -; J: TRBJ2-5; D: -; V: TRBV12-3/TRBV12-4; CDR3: CASRLGSEQETQYF; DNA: TGTGCCAGCAGGTTGGGTAGCGAGCAAGAGACCCAGTACTTC
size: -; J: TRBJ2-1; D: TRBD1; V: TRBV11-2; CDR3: CASSRPRDRGGNEQFF; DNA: TGTGCCAGCAGCCGACCCCGGGACAGGGGCGGGAATGAGCAGTTCTTC
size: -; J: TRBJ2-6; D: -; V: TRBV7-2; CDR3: CASGPSQEANVLTF; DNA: TGTGCCAGCGGCCCCTCACAGGAGGCCAACGTCCTGACTTTC
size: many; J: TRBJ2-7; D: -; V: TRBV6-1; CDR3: CASSGGNEQYF; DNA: TGTGCCAGCAGTGGGGGGAACGAGCAGTACTTC
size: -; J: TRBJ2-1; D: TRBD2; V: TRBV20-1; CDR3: CSASPGLAGGEQFF; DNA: TGCAGTGCTAGCCCGGGACTAGCGGGAGGGGAGCAGTTCTTC
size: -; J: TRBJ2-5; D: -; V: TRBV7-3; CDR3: CAGSSGGETQYF; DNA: TGTGCCGGCAGCTCCGGAGGGGAGACCCAGTACTTC
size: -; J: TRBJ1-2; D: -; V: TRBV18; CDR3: CASSPPTTGYGYTF; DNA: TGTGCCAGCTCACCACCTACTACGGGCTATGGCTACACCTTC
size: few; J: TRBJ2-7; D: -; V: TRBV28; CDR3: CAGNPLLAGLYEQYF; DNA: TGTGCCGGCAATCCGCTACTGGCGGGGCTGTACGAGCAGTACTTC
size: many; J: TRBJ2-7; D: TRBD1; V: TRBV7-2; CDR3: CASSPQAAGTGNEQYF; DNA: TGTGCCAGCAGCCCCCAAGCTGCCGGGACAGGGAACGAGCAGTACTTC